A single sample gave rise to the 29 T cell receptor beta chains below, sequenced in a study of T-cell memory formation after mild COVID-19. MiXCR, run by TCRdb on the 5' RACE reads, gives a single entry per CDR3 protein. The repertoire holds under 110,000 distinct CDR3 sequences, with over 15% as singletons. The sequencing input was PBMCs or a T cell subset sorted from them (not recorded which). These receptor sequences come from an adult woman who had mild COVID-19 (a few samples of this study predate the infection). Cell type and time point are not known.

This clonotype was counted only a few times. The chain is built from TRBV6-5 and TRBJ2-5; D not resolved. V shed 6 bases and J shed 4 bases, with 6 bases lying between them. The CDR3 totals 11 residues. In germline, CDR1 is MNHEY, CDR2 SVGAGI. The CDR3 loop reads CASSQRETQYF. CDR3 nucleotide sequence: TGTGCCAGCAGCCAGAGAGAGACCCAGTACTTC.

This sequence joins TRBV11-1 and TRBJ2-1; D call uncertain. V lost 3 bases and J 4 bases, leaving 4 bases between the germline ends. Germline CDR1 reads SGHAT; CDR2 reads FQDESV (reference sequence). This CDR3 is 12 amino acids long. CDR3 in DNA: TGTGCCAGCAGCTTCAATTACAATGAGCAGTTCTTC. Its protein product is CASSFNYNEQFF.

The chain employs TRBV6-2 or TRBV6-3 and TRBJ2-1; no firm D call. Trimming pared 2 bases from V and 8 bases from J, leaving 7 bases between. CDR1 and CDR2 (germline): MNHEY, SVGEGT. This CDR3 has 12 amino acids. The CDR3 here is CASSYPPDEQFF. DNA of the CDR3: TGTGCCAGCAGTTACCCCCCGGATGAGCAGTTCTTC.

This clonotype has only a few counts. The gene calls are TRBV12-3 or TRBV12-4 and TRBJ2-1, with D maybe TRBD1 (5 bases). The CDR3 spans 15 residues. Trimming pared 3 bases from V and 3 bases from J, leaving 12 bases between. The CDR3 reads CASSFPRQLYNEQFF. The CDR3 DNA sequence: TGTGCCAGCAGTTTTCCTCGACAGCTCTACAATGAGCAGTTCTTC.

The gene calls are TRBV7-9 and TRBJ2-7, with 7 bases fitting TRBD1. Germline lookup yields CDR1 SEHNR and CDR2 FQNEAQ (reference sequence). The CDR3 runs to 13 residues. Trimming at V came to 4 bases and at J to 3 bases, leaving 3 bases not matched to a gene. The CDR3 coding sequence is TGTGCCAGCAGCTGGGGACAGCTCTACGAGCAGTACTTC. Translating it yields CASSWGQLYEQYF.

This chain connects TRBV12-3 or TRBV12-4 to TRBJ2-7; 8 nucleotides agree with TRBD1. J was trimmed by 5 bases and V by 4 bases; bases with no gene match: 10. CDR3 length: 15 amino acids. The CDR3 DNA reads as TGTGCCAGCAGTTCCGGGACAGGTGGAGGCGACGAGCAGTACTTC. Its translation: CASSSGTGGGDEQYF.

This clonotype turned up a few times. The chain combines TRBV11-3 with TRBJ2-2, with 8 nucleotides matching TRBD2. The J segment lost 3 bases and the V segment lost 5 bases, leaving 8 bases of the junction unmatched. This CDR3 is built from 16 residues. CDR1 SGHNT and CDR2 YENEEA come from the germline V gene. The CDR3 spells CASSQTGGIYTGELFF. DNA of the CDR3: TGTGCCAGCAGCCAGACGGGAGGGATTTACACCGGGGAGCTGTTTTTT.

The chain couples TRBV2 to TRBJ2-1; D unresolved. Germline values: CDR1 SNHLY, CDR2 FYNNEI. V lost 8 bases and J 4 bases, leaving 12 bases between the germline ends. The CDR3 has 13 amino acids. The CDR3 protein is CASQDLGYNEQFF. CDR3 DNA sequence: TGTGCCAGCCAGGACCTAGGATACAATGAGCAGTTCTTC.

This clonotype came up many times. The CDR3 DNA follows: TGCAGTGCGCGGCGGCAGGGGGCAGTGAACACTGAAGCTTTCTTT. Translation: CSARRQGAVNTEAFF. This chain links TRBV20-1 with TRBJ1-1; the match to TRBD1 covers 8 bases. Germline CDR1 reads DFQATT; CDR2 reads SNEGSKA (reference sequence). There are 15 residues in the CDR3. The V gene end was trimmed by 6 bases and the J gene end by 0 bases; junction bases not matched to a gene: 9.

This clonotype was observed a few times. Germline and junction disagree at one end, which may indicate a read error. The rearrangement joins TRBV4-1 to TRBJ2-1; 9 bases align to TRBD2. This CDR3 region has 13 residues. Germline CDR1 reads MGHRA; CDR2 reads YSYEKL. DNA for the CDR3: TGCGCCAGCAGCCAAGCCTTAGCGGGGGATATGCAATTC. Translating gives CASSQALAGDMQF.

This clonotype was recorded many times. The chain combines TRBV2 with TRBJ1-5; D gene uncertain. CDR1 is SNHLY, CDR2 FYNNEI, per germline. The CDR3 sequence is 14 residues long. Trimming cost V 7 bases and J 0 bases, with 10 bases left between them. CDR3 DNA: TGTGCCAGCAAGGCGGGATATAGCAATCAGCCCCAGCATTTT. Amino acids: CASKAGYSNQPQHF.

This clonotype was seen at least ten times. CDR3 nucleotide sequence: TGCGCCAGCAGCCAAGGACTAGGAAAAGATACGCAGTATTTT. It yields the protein CASSQGLGKDTQYF. V usage is TRBV4-3 and J usage is TRBJ2-3; D perhaps matches TRBD2 (6 bases). Trimming stripped 1 base from V and 5 bases from J, with 10 bases between. CDR3 length equals 14 residues. Germline-derived CDR1 and CDR2 are LGHNA and YSLEER.

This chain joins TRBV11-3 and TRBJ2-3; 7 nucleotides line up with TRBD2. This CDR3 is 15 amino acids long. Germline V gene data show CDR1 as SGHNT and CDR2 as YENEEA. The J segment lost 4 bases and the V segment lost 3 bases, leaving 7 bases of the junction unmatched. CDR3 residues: CASSFRREYSDTQYF. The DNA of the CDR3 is TGTGCCAGCAGCTTTCGGCGGGAGTACTCAGATACGCAGTATTTT.

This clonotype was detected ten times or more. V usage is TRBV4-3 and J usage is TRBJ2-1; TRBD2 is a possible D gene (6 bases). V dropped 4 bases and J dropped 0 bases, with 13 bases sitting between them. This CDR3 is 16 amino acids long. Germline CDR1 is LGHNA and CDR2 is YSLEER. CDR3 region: CASSPVETSSYNEQFF. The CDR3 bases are TGCGCCAGCAGCCCAGTAGAGACTAGCTCCTACAATGAGCAGTTCTTC.

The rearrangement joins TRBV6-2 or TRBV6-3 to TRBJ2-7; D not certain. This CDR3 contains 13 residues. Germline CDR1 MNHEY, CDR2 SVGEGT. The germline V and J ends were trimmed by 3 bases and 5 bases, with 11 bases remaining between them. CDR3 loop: CASSYRPIDEQYF. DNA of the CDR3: TGTGCCAGCAGTTATAGACCCATTGACGAGCAGTACTTC.

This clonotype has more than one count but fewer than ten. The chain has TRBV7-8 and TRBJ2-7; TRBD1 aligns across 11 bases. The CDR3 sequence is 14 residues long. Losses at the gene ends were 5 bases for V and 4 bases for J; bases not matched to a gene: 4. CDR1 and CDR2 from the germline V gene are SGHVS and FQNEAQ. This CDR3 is CASSPDRGLYEQYF. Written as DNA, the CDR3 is TGTGCCAGCAGCCCGGACAGGGGGCTTTACGAGCAGTACTTC.

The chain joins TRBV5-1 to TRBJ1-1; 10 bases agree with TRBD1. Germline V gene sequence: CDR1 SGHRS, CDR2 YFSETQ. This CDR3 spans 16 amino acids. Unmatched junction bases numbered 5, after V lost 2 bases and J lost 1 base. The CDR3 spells CASSFRDRGWNTEAFF. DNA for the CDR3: TGCGCCAGCAGCTTCCGGGACAGGGGATGGAACACTGAAGCTTTCTTT.

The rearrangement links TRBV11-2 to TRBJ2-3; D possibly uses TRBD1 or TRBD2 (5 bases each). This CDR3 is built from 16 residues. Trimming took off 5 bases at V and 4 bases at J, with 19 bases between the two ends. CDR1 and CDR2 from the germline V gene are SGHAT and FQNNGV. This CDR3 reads CASSGTTPGPSDTQYF. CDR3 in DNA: TGTGCCAGCAGCGGAACAACCCCGGGGCCGTCAGATACGCAGTATTTT.

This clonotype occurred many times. This CDR3 reads CASSLNPAGTDTGELFF. CDR3 bases: TGTGCCAGCAGCCTAAACCCCGCCGGGACGGACACCGGGGAGCTGTTTTTT. This chain links TRBV7-9 with TRBJ2-2, with D possibly called TRBD1 or TRBD2 (5 bases each). This CDR3 region has 17 residues. Germline values: CDR1 SEHNR, CDR2 FQNEAQ (reference sequence). V dropped 5 bases and J dropped 3 bases, with 19 bases sitting between them.

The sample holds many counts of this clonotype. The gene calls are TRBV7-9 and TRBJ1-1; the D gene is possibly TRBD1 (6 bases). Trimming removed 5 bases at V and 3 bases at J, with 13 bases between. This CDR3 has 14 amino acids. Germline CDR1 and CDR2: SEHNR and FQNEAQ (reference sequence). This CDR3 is CASSNYQGYTEAFF. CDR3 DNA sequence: TGTGCCAGCAGCAACTATCAGGGGTACACTGAAGCTTTCTTT.

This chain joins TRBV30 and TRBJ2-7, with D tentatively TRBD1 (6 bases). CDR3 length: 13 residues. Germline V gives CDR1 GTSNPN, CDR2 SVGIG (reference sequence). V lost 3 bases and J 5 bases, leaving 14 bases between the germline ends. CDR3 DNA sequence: TGTGCCTGGAGCGACCAGGGGTTCCACGAGCAGTACTTC. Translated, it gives CAWSDQGFHEQYF. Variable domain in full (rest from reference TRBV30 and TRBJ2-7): SQTIHQWPATLVQPVGSPLSLECTVEGTSNPNLYWYRQAAGRGLQLLFYSVGIGQISSEVPQNLSASRPQDRQFILSSKKLLLSDSGFYLCAWSDQGFHEQYFGPGTRLTVT.

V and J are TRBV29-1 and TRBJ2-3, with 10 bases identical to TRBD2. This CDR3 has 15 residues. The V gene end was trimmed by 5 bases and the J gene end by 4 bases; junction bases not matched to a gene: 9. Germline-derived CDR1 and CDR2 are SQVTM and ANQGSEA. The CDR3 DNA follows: TGCAGCGTTATTACCGGGACTAGCGATCCAGATACGCAGTATTTT. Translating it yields CSVITGTSDPDTQYF.

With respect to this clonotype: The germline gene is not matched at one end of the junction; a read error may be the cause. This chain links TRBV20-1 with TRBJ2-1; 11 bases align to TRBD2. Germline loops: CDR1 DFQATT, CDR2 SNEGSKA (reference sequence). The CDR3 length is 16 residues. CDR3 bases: TGCAGTGCTAGGCATGGGGGACTAGCGGACTACAATGAGCAGATCTTC. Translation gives CSARHGGLADYNEQIF.

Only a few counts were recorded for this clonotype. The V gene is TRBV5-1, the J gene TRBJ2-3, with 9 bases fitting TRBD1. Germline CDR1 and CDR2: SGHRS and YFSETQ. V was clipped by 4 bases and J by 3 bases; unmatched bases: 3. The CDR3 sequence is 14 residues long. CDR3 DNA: TGCGCCAGCAGCCCAGGGACAGGGACAGATACGCAGTATTTT. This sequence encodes CASSPGTGTDTQYF. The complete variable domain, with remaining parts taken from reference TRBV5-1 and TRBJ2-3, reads KAGVTQTPRYLIKTRGQQVTLSCSPISGHRSVSWYQQTPGQGLQFLFEYFSETQRNKGNFPGRFSGRQFSNSRSEMNVSTLELGDSALYLCASSPGTGTDTQYFGPGTRLTVL.

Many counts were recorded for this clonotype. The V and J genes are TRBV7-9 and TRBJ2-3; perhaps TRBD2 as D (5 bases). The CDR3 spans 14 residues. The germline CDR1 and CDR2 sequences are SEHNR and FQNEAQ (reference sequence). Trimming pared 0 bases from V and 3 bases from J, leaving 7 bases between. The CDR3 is CASSLATGTDTQYF. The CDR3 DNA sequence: TGTGCCAGCAGCTTAGCGACGGGGACAGATACGCAGTATTTT.

The CDR3 nucleotides are TGTGCCAGCAGCCAAGAATACGGCGGGGAGCGATCCACAGATACGCAGTATTTT. It codes for CASSQEYGGERSTDTQYF. This rearrangement joins TRBV4-2 to TRBJ2-3, with a possible D match to TRBD2 (6 bases). Trimming stripped 0 bases from V and 2 bases from J, with 18 bases between. CDR3 length equals 18 residues. Germline V lookup: CDR1 LGHNA, CDR2 YNFKEQ.

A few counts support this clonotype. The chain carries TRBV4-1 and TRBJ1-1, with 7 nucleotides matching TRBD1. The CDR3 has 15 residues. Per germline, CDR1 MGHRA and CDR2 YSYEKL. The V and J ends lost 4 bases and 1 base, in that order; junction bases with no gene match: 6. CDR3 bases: TGCGCCAGCAGCCCCGAATACAGGGGGAACACTGAAGCTTTCTTT. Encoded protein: CASSPEYRGNTEAFF.

The DNA of the CDR3 is TGTGCCAGCAGCGCGACAGGGGCAGAGACCCAGTACTTC. Protein: CASSATGAETQYF. The V call is TRBV9, the J call TRBJ2-5; TRBD1 matches at 8 bases. This CDR3 comprises 13 residues. Losses at the gene ends were 3 bases for V and 4 bases for J; bases not matched to a gene: 2. The V gene's germline CDR1 is SGDLS and CDR2 YYNGEE.

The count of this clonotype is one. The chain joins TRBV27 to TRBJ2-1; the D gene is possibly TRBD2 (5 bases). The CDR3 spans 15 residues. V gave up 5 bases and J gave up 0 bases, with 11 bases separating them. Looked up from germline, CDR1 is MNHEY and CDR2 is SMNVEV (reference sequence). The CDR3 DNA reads TGTGCCAGCAGTGTCGGACTGAGCTCCTACAATGAGCAGTTCTTC. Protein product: CASSVGLSSYNEQFF.